The 29 T cell receptor beta chains below were found in one sample sequenced in a study of CD8 T cells in Susac syndrome. Reverse transcription of roughly 0.5 to 1 ug RNA was carried out with random hexamers. TCRdb recomputed calls from the immunoSEQ multiplex PCR reads with MiXCR, one row per CDR3 protein. The data contain about 180,000 distinct CDR3 sequences, approximately 96% of them singletons. The sequencing input was CD4+ T cells from PBMCs. The receptors derive from a human donor with multiple sclerosis.

The V and J genes are TRBV29-1 and TRBJ2-3, with 8 bases matching TRBD2. This CDR3 contains 15 residues. V lost 0 bases to trimming and J lost 1 base; unmatched junction nucleotides: 3. From germline, CDR1 is SQVTM and CDR2 ANQGSEA. The CDR3 DNA reads as TGCAGCGTTGAAGATAGGCGGGGGGGCACAGATACGCAGTATTTT. The encoded protein is CSVEDRRGGTDTQYF.

This rearrangement joins TRBV30 to TRBJ2-1, with TRBD2 matching over 12 bases. Germline V gene data show CDR1 as GTSNPN and CDR2 as SVGIG (reference sequence). CDR3 length: 14 amino acids. J was trimmed by 10 bases and V by 1 base; bases with no gene match: 5. CDR3 nucleotides: TGTGCCTGGAGTGGGACTAGCGGGGCAAGCGAGCAGTTCTTC. Encoded protein: CAWSGTSGASEQFF.

The chain links TRBV30 to TRBJ2-5, with D hard to call. Germline V gene data show CDR1 as GTSNPN and CDR2 as SVGIG (reference sequence). The CDR3 contains 13 residues. V lost 3 bases and J 5 bases, leaving 13 bases between the germline ends. This chain's CDR3 is CAWSSMPVETQYF. CDR3 nucleotide sequence: TGTGCCTGGAGCTCGATGCCTGTGGAGACCCAGTACTTC. Full variable domain (outside the CDR3, taken from reference TRBV30 and TRBJ2-5): SQTIHQWPATLVQPVGSPLSLECTVEGTSNPNLYWYRQAAGRGLQLLFYSVGIGQISSEVPQNLSASRPQDRQFILSSKKLLLSDSGFYLCAWSSMPVETQYFGPGTRLLVL.

V gene TRBV12-3 or TRBV12-4 combines with J gene TRBJ2-7; the D gene is possibly TRBD2 (5 bases). The CDR3 extends over 15 amino acids. V lost 7 bases, J lost 4 bases, and 20 bases lay in between. The CDR3 region is CASKPPSPGVYEQYF. In nucleotides, the CDR3 is TGTGCCAGCAAACCTCCCAGTCCCGGGGTTTACGAGCAGTACTTC.

The chain uses TRBV6-2 or TRBV6-3 and TRBJ2-1; TRBD2 matches 8 bases. V dropped 2 bases and J dropped 9; count of bases not matched to a gene: 9. In germline, CDR1 is MNHEY, CDR2 SVGEGT. There are 15 residues in the CDR3. CDR3 nucleotide sequence: TGTGCCAGCAGTTACGAAAGCGGGAGACCTGGTGAGCAGTTCTTC. Translating gives CASSYESGRPGEQFF.

The V and J genes are TRBV4-3 and TRBJ2-3, with D unresolved. The V gene's germline CDR1 is LGHNA and CDR2 YSLEER. Trimming took 0 bases from V and 3 from J, leaving 4 bases between them. The CDR3 length is 13 residues. CDR3 sequence (DNA): TGCGCCAGCAGCCAAGAGTTGACAGATACGCAGTATTTT. It specifies CASSQELTDTQYF.

The J gene is TRBJ2-5, the V gene TRBV29-1; tentatively, D is TRBD2 (7 bases). Trimming shortened V by 7 bases and J by 7 bases, and 13 bases separated the two germline ends. The length of the CDR3 is 11 residues. Germline CDR1 SQVTM, CDR2 ANQGSEA. This chain's CDR3 is CSALGGGTQYF. CDR3 in DNA: TGCAGCGCCCTAGGGGGGGGGACCCAGTACTTC.

The CDR3 spells CASSPQAGQGSYEQYF. CDR3 DNA: TGTGCCAGCAGCCCTCAAGCGGGACAGGGCTCCTACGAGCAGTACTTC. The chain employs TRBV7-9 and TRBJ2-7; 9 nucleotides agree with TRBD1. The J segment lost 0 bases and the V segment lost 5 bases, leaving 8 bases of the junction unmatched. Germline CDR1 SEHNR, CDR2 FQNEAQ (reference sequence). CDR3 length equals 16 residues. The full variable domain, with the rest looked up from reference TRBV7-9 and TRBJ2-7, is DTGVSQNPRHKITKRGQNVTFRCDPISEHNRLYWYRQTLGQGPEFLTYFQNEAQLEKSRLLSDRFSAERPKGSFSTLEIQRTEQGDSAMYLCASSPQAGQGSYEQYFGPGTRLTVT.

The chain recombines TRBV7-9 with TRBJ2-5; the D is unclear. This CDR3 is built from 14 residues. The V end was cut by 1 base, the J end by 5 bases, with 11 bases between. Germline V gene lookup returns CDR1 SEHNR and CDR2 FQNEAQ (reference sequence). This chain's CDR3 is CASSLVAARETQYF. The CDR3 bases are TGTGCCAGCAGCTTAGTCGCAGCGAGGGAGACCCAGTACTTC.

The genes are TRBV20-1 and TRBJ2-2, with D tentatively TRBD2 (5 bases). The CDR3 has 13 residues. Germline V lookup: CDR1 DFQATT, CDR2 SNEGSKA (reference sequence). V was cut by 3 bases and J by 4 bases, with 9 bases left in between. The CDR3 is CSASLAGTGELFF. The CDR3 nucleotides read TGCAGTGCTAGCTTGGCGGGCACCGGGGAGCTGTTTTTT.

J is TRBJ1-2 and V is TRBV9; TRBD1 matches 7 bases. This CDR3 is 15 amino acids long. Germline CDR1 SGDLS, CDR2 YYNGEE. J gave up 1 base and V 4 bases, and 7 bases lay outside the gene matches. CDR3 coding DNA: TGTGCCAGCAGCCGGGGACAGATAATTAACTATGGCTACACCTTC. Translating it yields CASSRGQIINYGYTF.

The V call is TRBV2, the J call TRBJ2-3, with D unresolved. This CDR3 spans 12 amino acids. Between the trimmed V and J ends, which lost 3 bases and 5 bases, there was a span of 6 bases. Germline CDR1 reads SNHLY; CDR2 reads FYNNEI. In DNA form, the CDR3 reads TGTGCCAGCAGTGAGGTCATAGATACGCAGTATTTT. Encoded protein: CASSEVIDTQYF.

V and J are TRBV30 and TRBJ2-3; maybe TRBD1 (6 bases). The CDR3 spans 15 residues. Between the trimmed V and J ends, which lost 2 bases and 4 bases, there was a span of 16 bases. CDR1 GTSNPN and CDR2 SVGIG come from the germline V gene (reference sequence). CDR3 bases: TGTGCCTGGAGTAAGGGGGACATGGAGGCAGATACGCAGTATTTT. Translation: CAWSKGDMEADTQYF.

CDR3 sequence (DNA): TGTGCCAGCAGCGTAGAGGCGGGATTCAATTCACCCCTCCACTTT. Translating gives CASSVEAGFNSPLHF. The chain joins TRBV9 to TRBJ1-6; D remains unclear. The CDR3 totals 15 residues. V lost 0 bases, J lost 7 bases, and 11 bases lay in between. Germline V gene sequence: CDR1 SGDLS, CDR2 YYNGEE. The variable domain in full, with the rest retrieved from reference TRBV9 and TRBJ1-6, is DSGVTQTPKHLITATGQRVTLRCSPRSGDLSVYWYQQSLDQGLQFLIQYYNGEERAKGNILERFSAQQFPDLHSELNLSSLELGDSALYFCASSVEAGFNSPLHFGNGTRLTVT.

The gene calls are TRBV4-3 and TRBJ2-1; TRBD1 matches at 7 bases. The V and J ends lost 4 bases and 5 bases, in that order; junction bases with no gene match: 2. CDR3 length equals 13 residues. CDR1 and CDR2 from the germline V gene are LGHNA and YSLEER. CDR3 in amino acids: CASSRGGDNEQFF. CDR3 DNA sequence: TGCGCCAGCAGCCGAGGGGGCGACAATGAGCAGTTCTTC.

The chain is built from TRBV7-6 and TRBJ2-3; the D gene is possibly TRBD1 (6 bases). Between the trimmed V and J ends, which lost 0 bases and 0 bases, there was a span of 10 bases. The CDR3 has 16 residues. Germline assignment: CDR1 SGHVS and CDR2 FNYEAQ. The CDR3: CASSLANRESTDTQYF. DNA for the CDR3: TGTGCCAGCAGCTTAGCGAACAGGGAGAGCACAGATACGCAGTATTTT.

J is TRBJ2-7 and V is TRBV2; TRBD2 matches 7 bases. Germline CDR1 SNHLY, CDR2 FYNNEI. The CDR3 consists of 16 residues. Losses at the gene ends were 6 bases for V and 0 bases for J; bases not matched to a gene: 11. CDR3 sequence: CASRDWTSWSSYEQYF. The CDR3 region has the DNA TGTGCCAGCAGAGACTGGACTAGTTGGAGCTCCTACGAGCAGTACTTC. Using reference TRBV2 and TRBJ2-7 for the parts outside the CDR3, the full variable domain is EPEVTQTPSHQVTQMGQEVILRCVPISNHLYFYWYRQILGQKVEFLVSFYNNEISEKSEIFDDQFSVERPDGSNFTLKIRSTKLEDSAMYFCASRDWTSWSSYEQYFGPGTRLTVT.

The CDR3 is CATSETQGWDYNEQFF. The CDR3 nucleotides read TGTGCCACCAGTGAGACACAGGGATGGGACTACAATGAGCAGTTCTTC. This chain links TRBV24-1 with TRBJ2-1; possibly TRBD1 for D (6 bases). This CDR3 is 16 amino acids long. V shed 4 bases and J shed 3 bases, with 15 bases lying between them. Germline CDR1 and CDR2: KGHDR and SFDVKD.

V usage is TRBV12-3 or TRBV12-4 and J usage is TRBJ2-5; tentatively, D is TRBD2 (6 bases). V lost 6 bases and J 3 bases, leaving 8 bases between the germline ends. The CDR3 sequence is 12 residues long. CDR3 amino acids: CASRSGEETQYF. The DNA for the CDR3 is TGTGCCAGCAGATCGGGGGAAGAGACCCAGTACTTC.

This chain uses TRBV20-1 with TRBJ2-3, with D unresolved. The CDR3 is 13 residues long. Germline V lookup: CDR1 DFQATT, CDR2 SNEGSKA (reference sequence). Trimming pared 8 bases from V and 1 base from J, leaving 13 bases between. The CDR3 spells CSPVGVGTDTQYF. The CDR3 bases are TGCAGTCCCGTTGGGGTCGGCACAGATACGCAGTATTTT.

Written as DNA, the CDR3 is TGTGCCAGCAGCCAAGATCTCAGGAGTCAGCCCCAGCATTTT. Amino acid sequence: CASSQDLRSQPQHF. V usage is TRBV3-1 and J usage is TRBJ1-5, with no clear D. Trimming stripped 0 bases from V and 6 bases from J, with 9 bases between. This CDR3 comprises 14 residues. Germline loops: CDR1 LGHDT, CDR2 YNNKEL (reference sequence).

This chain connects TRBV25-1 to TRBJ1-1, with 7 bases matching TRBD1. V lost 7 bases, J lost 6 bases, and 2 bases stayed unmatched. Germline loops: CDR1 MGHDK, CDR2 SYGVNS. The length of the CDR3 is 11 residues. The CDR3 region is CASNRGPEAFF. The CDR3 DNA is TGTGCCAGCAACAGGGGTCCTGAAGCTTTCTTT.

The gene calls are TRBV29-1 and TRBJ1-1; 7 nucleotides match TRBD1. The germline V gene has CDR1 SQVTM and CDR2 ANQGSEA. V lost 6 bases and J lost 3; bases outside the gene matches: 10. The CDR3 has 14 residues. CDR3 DNA sequence: TGCAGCGTCAAAACAGGGGCGGGGGACACTGAAGCTTTCTTT. It codes for CSVKTGAGDTEAFF.

V is TRBV12-3 or TRBV12-4 and J is TRBJ1-1; no clear D. The CDR3 length is 13 residues. V lost 2 bases to trimming and J lost 8 bases, with 12 bases between them. Here the CDR3 reads CASSLRANGEAFF. The DNA for the CDR3 is TGTGCCAGCAGTTTACGGGCGAACGGAGAAGCTTTCTTT.

CDR3 region: CSTRMGDRETQYF. Written as DNA, the CDR3 is TGCAGCACCAGGATGGGGGACAGAGAGACCCAGTACTTC. The chain uses TRBV29-1 and TRBJ2-5, with 7 bases that match TRBD1. Germline V gene data show CDR1 as SQVTM and CDR2 as ANQGSEA. CDR3 length: 13 amino acids. The J segment lost 4 bases and the V segment lost 8 bases, leaving 10 bases of the junction unmatched.

This chain uses TRBV20-1 with TRBJ2-6; 8 positions agree with TRBD1. V gave up 3 bases and J gave up 0 bases; unmatched junction bases: 4. In germline, CDR1 is DFQATT, CDR2 SNEGSKA (reference sequence). The CDR3 spans 16 residues. The CDR3 DNA reads as TGCAGTGCTAGCCCGGGACAGGACTCTGGGGCCAACGTCCTGACTTTC. Its translation: CSASPGQDSGANVLTF.

The V gene is TRBV5-1, the J gene TRBJ1-2, with 9 bases lining up with TRBD1. Trimming removed 4 bases from V and 6 bases from J; junction bases left unmatched: 4. CDR1 SGHRS and CDR2 YFSETQ come from the germline V gene. CDR3 length: 13 amino acids. The CDR3 protein is CASSPTGGHGYTF. The CDR3 coding sequence is TGCGCCAGCAGCCCGACAGGGGGGCATGGCTACACCTTC.

The chain couples TRBV12-3 or TRBV12-4 to TRBJ1-6; 7 bases match TRBD1. This CDR3 contains 13 residues. J was trimmed by 11 bases and V by 4 bases; bases with no gene match: 5. CDR3 loop: CASSWGQGAPLHF. The CDR3 nucleotides read TGTGCCAGCAGTTGGGGCCAGGGGGCACCCCTCCACTTT.

The V and J genes are TRBV9 and TRBJ2-7; no clear D. The CDR3 contains 14 residues. The germline V gene encodes CDR1 SGDLS and CDR2 YYNGEE. Trimming left V 0 bases short and J 0 bases short, with 7 bases between. For the CDR3, the DNA is TGTGCCAGCAGCGTAGATCCAACCTCCTACGAGCAGTACTTC. It translates to CASSVDPTSYEQYF.